A selection of T cell receptor beta chains follows, all from one sample in a study of blood T cell repertoires in COVID-19. Measured with immunoSEQ multiplex PCR; TCRdb has only the in-frame clones, and not every one. Here the sample spans 100,000 to 150,000 clones, roughly four fifths being singletons. The sample comprised peripheral blood. These receptor sequences come from a man older than 75 with COVID-19, enrolled during active disease. The CDR3 runs from the conserved cysteine through the conserved F or W. D genes are given only for firm matches. Size is omitted from some rows. Given values are once, few, many or a class for expanded clones.

16	TRBV6-1	TRBJ2-3	NA	TRBD2	TGTGCCAGCAGTGACCTAGCGGGAGGGTTCACAGATACGCAGTATTTT	CASSDLAGGFTDTQYF
14	TRBV20-1	TRBJ2-1	once	NA	TGCAGTGCTAGTCTACAGGGCTTCTACAATGAGCAGTTCTTC	CSASLQGFYNEQFF
14	TRBV24-1	TRBJ2-5	NA	NA	TGTGCCACCAGTGACCCTGGACGAGGGGAGACCCAGTACTTC	CATSDPGRGETQYF
17	TRBV21-1	TRBJ2-2	NA	NA	TGTGCCAGCAGCCTCACTCTTGGGGCGGGGCCGACCGGGGAGCTGTTTTTT	CASSLTLGAGPTGELFF
15	TRBV6-5	TRBJ2-3	NA	TRBD2	TGTGCCAGCAGTGACTCGCGGGACTACACAGATACGCAGTATTTT	CASSDSRDYTDTQYF
18	TRBV5-3	TRBJ1-1	NA	TRBD1	TGTGCCAGAAGGGATTGGGCTACAGGGGATACTTCGAACACTGAAGCTTTCTTT	CARRDWATGDTSNTEAFF
15	TRBV13	TRBJ2-7	NA	NA	TGTGCCAGCAGCCGGTCGGACTCCGACTTCTACGAGCAGTACTTC	CASSRSDSDFYEQYF
17	TRBV7-6	TRBJ2-1	NA	TRBD2	TGTGCCAGCAGCTTTGGACTAGCGGGAGGTACATACAATGAGCAGTTCTTC	CASSFGLAGGTYNEQFF
17	TRBV4-1	TRBJ2-3	few	NA	TGCGCCAGCAGCCACTTAGGGAGTAGGGCTAGCACAGATACGCAGTATTTT	CASSHLGSRASTDTQYF
15	TRBV3-1/TRBV3-2	TRBJ1-6	NA	NA	TGTGCCAGCAGCCAATTCAGGGCTCGAAATTCACCCCTCCACTTT	CASSQFRARNSPLHF
18	TRBV15	TRBJ2-3	NA	TRBD2	TGTGCCACCAGCAGAGGGATAGGACTAGCGGGTGAAACAGATACGCAGTATTTT	CATSRGIGLAGETDTQYF
16	TRBV7-3	TRBJ2-1	NA	NA	TGTGCCAGCAGCTTAAAACCTAGCCCAACCTACAATGAGCAGTTCTTC	CASSLKPSPTYNEQFF
14	TRBV7-7	TRBJ2-1	NA	NA	TGTGCTAGCAGCTTAGAGCCTAGCAATAATGAGCAGTTCTTC	CASSLEPSNNEQFF
16	TRBV6-2/TRBV6-3	TRBJ1-5	few	NA	TGTGCCAGCAGCCCTCCCGGCGGGTATAGCAATCAGCCCCAGCATTTT	CASSPPGGYSNQPQHF